Below, one T cell receptor beta chain is given with its context. These data belong to a study of shared clonotypes between healthy human individuals. Germline CDR1 and CDR2: SGHVS and FQNEAQ. The CDR3 consists of 14 residues. The germline V and J ends were trimmed by 5 bases and 0 bases, with 8 bases remaining between them. TCRdb's copy holds only in-frame clones and misses some; the assay was immunoSEQ multiplex PCR. The table records some 1 million clones, about 80% of them present only once. The source material was memory CD4+ T cells sorted from blood. Subset: CD45RA-negative fraction. The receptor was isolated from a man aged 18 to 29 in good health. The rearrangement joins TRBV7-8 to TRBJ1-3; D is undetermined. The CDR3 loop reads CASSGLISGNTIYF. CDR3 nucleotide sequence: TGTGCCAGCAGCGGACTGATCTCTGGAAACACCATATATTTT.